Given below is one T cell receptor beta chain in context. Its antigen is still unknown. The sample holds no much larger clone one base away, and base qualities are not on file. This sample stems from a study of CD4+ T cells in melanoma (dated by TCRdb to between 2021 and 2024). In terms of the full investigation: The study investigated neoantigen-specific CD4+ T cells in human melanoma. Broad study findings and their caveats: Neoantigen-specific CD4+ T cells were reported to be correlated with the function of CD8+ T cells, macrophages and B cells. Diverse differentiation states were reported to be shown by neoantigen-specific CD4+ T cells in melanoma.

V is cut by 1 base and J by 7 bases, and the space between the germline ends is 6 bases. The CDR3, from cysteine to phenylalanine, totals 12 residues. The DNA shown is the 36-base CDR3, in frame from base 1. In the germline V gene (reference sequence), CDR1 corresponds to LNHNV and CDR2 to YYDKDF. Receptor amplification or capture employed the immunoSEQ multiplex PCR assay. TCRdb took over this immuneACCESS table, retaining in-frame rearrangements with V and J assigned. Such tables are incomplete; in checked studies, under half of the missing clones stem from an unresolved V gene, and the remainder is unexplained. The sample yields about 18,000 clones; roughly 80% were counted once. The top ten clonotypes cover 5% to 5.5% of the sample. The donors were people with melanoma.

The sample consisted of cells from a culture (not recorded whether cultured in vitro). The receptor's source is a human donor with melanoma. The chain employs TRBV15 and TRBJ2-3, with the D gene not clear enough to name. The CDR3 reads CATSRVGNTQYF. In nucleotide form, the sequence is TGTGCCACCAGCAGAGTGGGAAATACGCAGTATTTT.